Listed below are T cell receptor beta chains from one sample, sequenced in a study of control samples from healthy donors and cancer patients. TCRdb keeps only in-frame clones here, not all; method: immunoSEQ multiplex PCR. The top ten hold 4.5% to 7% of the sample, which has about 80,000 clones, over 85% seen once. Sample: blood. These receptors originate from a man between 45 and 60 years old in good health. Each CDR3 is given with its conserved first and last residue. Fields, in order: V gene, D gene, clone size, J gene, CDR3 protein, CDR3 DNA. D genes are given only for firm matches. The size field is filled for only some rows; it gives once, few, many or a size class.

V: TRBV28; D: -; size: -; J: TRBJ1-5; CDR3: CASSLLGDSNQPQHF; DNA: TGTGCCAGCAGTTTATTAGGGGACAGCAATCAGCCCCAGCATTTT
V: TRBV27; D: -; size: -; J: TRBJ1-2; CDR3: CASSLSGPGRVDGYTF; DNA: TGTGCCAGCAGTTTATCAGGCCCTGGGAGGGTCGATGGCTACACCTTC
V: TRBV30; D: TRBD2; size: -; J: TRBJ2-5; CDR3: CAWTNPGLAGQETQYF; DNA: TGTGCCTGGACCAATCCGGGACTAGCGGGGCAAGAGACCCAGTACTTC
V: TRBV30; D: -; size: -; J: TRBJ2-2; CDR3: CAWSVIPGAGELFF; DNA: TGTGCCTGGAGTGTAATCCCGGGGGCCGGGGAGCTGTTTTTT
V: TRBV7-9; D: TRBD1; size: -; J: TRBJ1-1; CDR3: CASSVAPGGMNTEAFF; DNA: TGTGCCAGCAGCGTAGCCCCAGGGGGCATGAACACTGAAGCTTTCTTT
V: TRBV18; D: TRBD1; size: once; J: TRBJ1-3; CDR3: CASSARDRGSGNTIYF; DNA: TGTGCCAGCTCGGCAAGGGACAGGGGCTCTGGAAACACCATATATTTT
V: TRBV24-1; D: TRBD1; size: -; J: TRBJ2-5; CDR3: CATSRTGALQETQYF; DNA: TGTGCCACCAGTCGGACAGGGGCTCTACAAGAGACCCAGTACTTC
V: TRBV4-1; D: -; size: -; J: TRBJ2-3; CDR3: CASSQDRSSLFYSAQYF; DNA: TGCGCCAGCAGCCAAGATCGTTCTTCCCTTTTTTATTCGGCGCAGTATTTT
V: TRBV18; D: TRBD1; size: -; J: TRBJ1-1; CDR3: CASSPPPIHVTGVMNTEAFF; DNA: TGTGCCAGCTCACCCCCTCCCATCCACGTAACAGGGGTCATGAACACTGAAGCTTTCTTT
V: TRBV14; D: -; size: -; J: TRBJ1-1; CDR3: CASSQAGAWMRRTEAFF; DNA: TGTGCCAGCAGCCAAGCGGGGGCGTGGATGCGTAGGACTGAAGCTTTCTTT
V: TRBV6-5; D: -; size: -; J: TRBJ1-4; CDR3: CASSSRARNEKLFF; DNA: TGTGCCAGCAGTTCGAGAGCCCGAAATGAAAAACTGTTTTTT
V: TRBV5-6; D: TRBD1; size: -; J: TRBJ2-3; CDR3: CASSLGTGKTDTQYF; DNA: TGTGCCAGCAGCTTGGGGACAGGGAAGACAGATACGCAGTATTTT
V: TRBV30; D: -; size: -; J: TRBJ2-1; CDR3: CAWSVSAEYNEQFF; DNA: TGTGCCTGGAGTGTCTCTGCAGAGTACAATGAGCAGTTCTTC